The 19 T cell receptor beta chains given below trace back to one sample, sequenced in a study of blood T cell repertoires in COVID-19. TCRdb's copy holds only in-frame clones and misses some; the assay was immunoSEQ multiplex PCR. Of over 65,000 clones in the sample, roughly 80% were seen once. The source material was peripheral blood. Receptors were obtained from a man older than 75 with active or convalescent COVID-19.

This clone was counted a single time. V gene TRBV10-3 combines with J gene TRBJ2-1; 7 bases are shared with TRBD2. The CDR3 extends over 15 amino acids. The V gene end was trimmed by 5 bases and the J gene end by 2 bases; junction bases not matched to a gene: 6. The germline CDR1 and CDR2 sequences are ENHRY and SYGVKD. The CDR3 DNA sequence: TGTGCCATCAGTTCCGGGACTACGCCCTACAATGAGCAGTTCTTC. It codes for CAISSGTTPYNEQFF.

V is TRBV6-6 and J is TRBJ1-6; D not certain. Germline V gene lookup returns CDR1 MNHNY and CDR2 SVGAGI (reference sequence). CDR3 length equals 16 residues. The V end was cut by 0 bases, the J end by 7 bases, with 13 bases between. The CDR3 nucleotides are TGTGCCAGCAGTTACTCGATGGAGTATTGGAATTCACCCCTCCACTTT. It encodes CASSYSMEYWNSPLHF.

V and J are TRBV5-5 and TRBJ1-4; D uncertain. Germline-derived CDR1 and CDR2 are SGHKS and YYEKEE (reference sequence). V lost 3 bases, J lost 5 bases, and 14 bases lay in between. The CDR3 loop spans 15 amino acids. CDR3 sequence reads: CASSSTGQYNEKLFF. The CDR3 DNA follows: TGTGCCAGCAGCTCTACGGGTCAGTACAATGAAAAACTGTTTTTT.

The CDR3 here is CASSLYPGREFSNEQFF. DNA of the CDR3: TGTGCCAGCAGCTTATACCCGGGGCGGGAGTTTTCCAATGAGCAGTTCTTC. The chain recombines TRBV7-8 with TRBJ2-1; 7 bases are a match to TRBD2. The ends lost 2 bases at V and 6 bases at J; junction bases unmatched: 13. CDR3 length: 17 amino acids. Germline CDR1 reads SGHVS; CDR2 reads FQNEAQ.

The V and J genes are TRBV27 and TRBJ1-1; no reliable D call. Trimming took 5 bases from V and 4 from J, leaving 17 bases between them. This CDR3 spans 15 amino acids. Germline CDR1 MNHEY, CDR2 SMNVEV (reference sequence). The CDR3 DNA is TGTGCCAGCAGTACCCTACAACTTACTACCACTGAAGCTTTCTTT. It yields the protein CASSTLQLTTTEAFF.

This chain uses TRBV18 with TRBJ2-7, with D perhaps TRBD2 (5 bases). CDR1 and CDR2 (germline): KGHSH, LQKENI. This CDR3 comprises 14 residues. V lost 2 bases, J lost 3 bases, and 11 bases lay in between. In DNA form, the CDR3 reads TGTGCCAGCTCACCATCGACGGGGTTCTACGAGCAGTACGTC. Translating it yields CASSPSTGFYEQYV.

The genes are TRBV2 and TRBJ2-5; the D gene is possibly TRBD2 (6 bases). Germline V gene sequence: CDR1 SNHLY, CDR2 FYNNEI. This CDR3 is built from 12 residues. The germline V and J ends were trimmed by 8 bases and 5 bases, with 12 bases remaining between them. CDR3 sequence (DNA): TGTGCCAGCGCGATGGGGAGGGAGACCCAGTACTTC. It encodes CASAMGRETQYF.

This chain joins TRBV19 and TRBJ2-5; D is perhaps TRBD1 (6 bases). Trimming stripped 4 bases from V and 1 base from J, with 10 bases between. Germline V gene lookup returns CDR1 LNHDA and CDR2 SQIVND (reference sequence). The CDR3 is 14 amino acids. The CDR3 is CASSKRTAQETQYF. CDR3 nucleotides: TGTGCCAGTAGTAAACGGACAGCCCAAGAGACCCAGTACTTC.

The J gene is TRBJ2-3, the V gene TRBV5-1; no firm D call. The CDR3 is 15 residues long. Trimming removed 3 bases from V and 0 bases from J, with 11 bases in between. Germline loops: CDR1 SGHRS, CDR2 YFSETQ. The CDR3 DNA follows: TGCGCCAGCAGCTCGAGCTCCCTCAGCACAGATACGCAGTATTTT. Translated: CASSSSSLSTDTQYF.

The V and J genes are TRBV19 and TRBJ2-2; 9 bases are shared with TRBD1. J lost 4 bases, V lost 8 bases, and 8 bases had no gene match. Germline assignment: CDR1 LNHDA and CDR2 SQIVND (reference sequence). CDR3 length: 15 residues. DNA of the CDR3: TGTGCCAGTTCCAGGGGACAGGGAGGCACCGGGGAGCTGTTTTTT. Residues: CASSRGQGGTGELFF.

In its sample, this clone was seen once. The V gene is TRBV19, the J gene TRBJ1-6; TRBD1 matches at 7 bases. V lost 4 bases to trimming and J lost 8 bases; unmatched junction nucleotides: 14. Looked up from germline, CDR1 is LNHDA and CDR2 is SQIVND (reference sequence). This CDR3 is built from 17 residues. The CDR3 nucleotides are TGTGCCAGTAGTAAGGCATGGTCACAGGGGCCACATTCACCCCTCCACTTT. Amino acid sequence: CASSKAWSQGPHSPLHF.

The chain uses TRBV3-1 (or the pseudogene TRBV3-2) and TRBJ2-2, with 8 positions matching TRBD1. CDR3 length equals 14 residues. Germline loops: CDR1 LGHDT, CDR2 YNNKEL (reference sequence). J was trimmed by 4 bases and V by 2 bases; bases with no gene match: 0. Here the CDR3 reads CASSQTGGTGELFF. As DNA, the CDR3 is TGTGCCAGCAGCCAAACAGGGGGCACCGGGGAGCTGTTTTTT.

V is TRBV5-1 and J is TRBJ1-2; 9 bases map to TRBD1. CDR1 and CDR2 (germline): SGHRS, YFSETQ. V lost 4 bases and J lost 5; bases outside the gene matches: 9. The CDR3 has 15 amino acids. The CDR3 spells CASSPGQGSGYGYTF. CDR3 DNA: TGCGCCAGCAGCCCGGGACAGGGTTCCGGATATGGCTACACCTTC.

The chain is built from TRBV14 and TRBJ2-3; D gene unclear. The germline V gene encodes CDR1 SGHDN and CDR2 FVKESK. The CDR3 totals 13 residues. V lost 6 bases to trimming and J lost 8 bases, with 15 bases between them. The CDR3 DNA follows: TGTGCCAGCAGACCGAGCGCGACGGGTACGCAGTATTTT. Its translation is CASRPSATGTQYF.

This chain connects TRBV5-1 to TRBJ2-3, with 7 positions matching TRBD1. The germline V gene encodes CDR1 SGHRS and CDR2 YFSETQ. V dropped 5 bases and J dropped 2; count of bases not matched to a gene: 5. The CDR3 consists of 14 residues. The CDR3 spells CASRLQGLTDTQYF. The DNA for the CDR3 is TGCGCCAGCAGACTACAGGGGCTCACAGATACGCAGTATTTT.

The table lists this clone with a count of one. The rearrangement links TRBV9 to TRBJ2-1, with D possibly being TRBD2 (6 bases). V shed 3 bases and J shed 3 bases, with 16 bases lying between them. In germline, CDR1 is SGDLS, CDR2 YYNGEE. The CDR3 loop spans 16 amino acids. The CDR3 DNA reads TGTGCCAGCAGCGCCGCCGGGGCGGGACTCTACAATGAGCAGTTCTTC. Its translation: CASSAAGAGLYNEQFF.

The chain couples TRBV6-4 to TRBJ2-3; 9 positions agree with TRBD2. Germline-derived CDR1 and CDR2 are MRHNA and SNTAGT. V shed 2 bases, J shed 3 bases, and the junction held 6 bases outside the gene matches. The length of the CDR3 is 16 residues. This CDR3 is CASSDQPSGDTDTQYF. The CDR3 region has the DNA TGTGCCAGCAGTGACCAACCTAGCGGGGATACAGATACGCAGTATTTT.

The gene calls are TRBV6-5 and TRBJ1-5; the D is unclear. With 5 bases removed from V and 6 bases from J, the gap between germline ends came to 17 bases. CDR1 MNHEY and CDR2 SVGAGI come from the germline V gene. CDR3 length: 15 amino acids. The CDR3, as DNA: TGTGCCAGCAGTCCAATCCCTCAGTCTCGTCAGCCCCAGCATTTT. Amino acids: CASSPIPQSRQPQHF.

This chain joins TRBV29-1 and TRBJ2-5; TRBD2 is a possible D gene (5 bases). Germline CDR1 is SQVTM and CDR2 is ANQGSEA. This CDR3 is 13 amino acids long. Trimming took 4 bases from V and 5 from J, leaving 14 bases between them. The CDR3 DNA reads as TGCAGCGTTGCCGGGATCCCATCCGAGACCCAGTACTTC. Its translation is CSVAGIPSETQYF.